These T cell receptor beta chains were read from a single sample in a study of human T cells and chemical hapten exposure. TCRdb analysed the RACE reads with MiXCR anew, one entry per CDR3 protein. The table lists 130,000 or so distinct CDR3 sequences, roughly 9% of them singletons. Sample: whole blood. The receptors here all came from a male donor in good health. Some clones in this sample may be carry-over from other donors' samples. Both conserved end residues are part of each CDR3. The D gene is left open where the match is weak. Only some rows state a clone size, as once, few, many or a class for expanded clones.

size	J	D	V	length	DNA	CDR3
few	TRBJ2-1	TRBD2	TRBV6-2/TRBV6-3	15	TGTGCCAGCAGACCCACTAGCGGGGCCTACAATGAGCAGTTCTTC	CASRPTSGAYNEQFF
.	TRBJ2-7	.	TRBV4-2	17	TGTGCCAGCAGCCAAGATGGGCCCGGGGGTCCCTCCTACGAGCAGTACTTC	CASSQDGPGGPSYEQYF
.	TRBJ2-7	TRBD2	TRBV20-1	13	TGCAGTGCTAGAGGCGGGGGGACCTACGAGCAGTACTTC	CSARGGGTYEQYF
.	TRBJ2-2	TRBD2	TRBV7-9	17	TGTGCCAGCAGCTCAACTGGACTAGCGGGAGGTCACGGGGAGCTGTTTTTT	CASSSTGLAGGHGELFF
.	TRBJ2-7	TRBD2	TRBV5-4	19	TGTGCCAGCAGCTTGGGGTCAGGGATCGAACTAGCGGTCCCCTACGAGCAGTACTTC	CASSLGSGIELAVPYEQYF
many	TRBJ2-7	.	TRBV5-1	14	TGCGCCAGCAGCTTGACAGGTTCCTCCTACGAGCAGTACTTC	CASSLTGSSYEQYF
.	TRBJ1-1	.	TRBV5-6	14	TGTGCCAGCAGCTTAGGTCCAATGGAGACTGAAGCTTTCTTT	CASSLGPMETEAFF
few	TRBJ1-5	.	TRBV19	17	TGTGCCAGTAGTAAGAGTTTTGGAGCGGCACACAATCAGCCCCAGCATTTT	CASSKSFGAAHNQPQHF
many	TRBJ2-5	.	TRBV2	17	TGTGCCAGCAGTCTCTGGCAGGGCGGCGGTCTGGAAGAGACCCAGTACTTC	CASSLWQGGGLEETQYF
few	TRBJ2-7	.	TRBV12-3/TRBV12-4	14	TGTGCCAGCAGCCCTTGGGGCACGCACTACGAGCAGTACTTC	CASSPWGTHYEQYF
.	TRBJ2-7	TRBD1	TRBV4-1	15	TGCGCCAGCAGCCAAGAATCGGGACAGGAGTACGAGCAGTACTTC	CASSQESGQEYEQYF
.	TRBJ1-5	TRBD1	TRBV15	19	TGTGCCACCAGCAGAGTCAGGGACAGGGCGGCCCGGGGCAATCAGCCCCAGCATTTT	CATSRVRDRAARGNQPQHF
many	TRBJ2-3	.	TRBV29-1	15	TGCACCTTAAAGGCGGGGACCGAAAGCACAGATACGCAGTATTTT	CTLKAGTESTDTQYF
many	TRBJ2-5	TRBD2	TRBV20-1	15	TGCAGTGCTAGAGATTGGGGACTAGCAGGAGAGACCCAGTACTTC	CSARDWGLAGETQYF
few	TRBJ1-1	.	TRBV7-8	13	TGTGCCAGCAGCTTAGACTTATTAGGGCAAGCTTTCTTT	CASSLDLLGQAFF
few	TRBJ1-1	.	TRBV10-3	12	TGTGCCATCAGCGATGGGGGCCCTGAAGCTTTCTTT	CAISDGGPEAFF
.	TRBJ2-7	TRBD1	TRBV7-9	14	TGTGCCAGCAGCTTGCGATTCGACAGGGGCGAGCAGTACTTC	CASSLRFDRGEQYF
.	TRBJ2-6	.	TRBV6-2/TRBV6-3	16	TGTGCCAGCAGTTACTGGAGAAGCTCTGGGGCCAACGTCCTGACTTTC	CASSYWRSSGANVLTF
few	TRBJ1-1	.	TRBV3-1	12	TGTGCCAGCAGATTTCGGGACACTGAAGCTTTCTTT	CASRFRDTEAFF
.	TRBJ2-1	TRBD2	TRBV7-9	16	TGTGCCAGCAGCGAACGGACTAGTCTAAAGGGCAATGAGCAGTTCTTC	CASSERTSLKGNEQFF
few	TRBJ1-2	TRBD1	TRBV5-1	15	TGCGCCAGCAGCTTGGAGGGACAGGGGTCGGATGGCTACACCTTC	CASSLEGQGSDGYTF
few	TRBJ2-2	TRBD1	TRBV5-6	15	TGTGCCAGCAGCTCGCAGGGGGTGGGCACCGGGGAGCTGTTTTTT	CASSSQGVGTGELFF
many	TRBJ1-1	.	TRBV21-1	12	TGTGCCAGCAGTCGGGCCCGCACTGAAGCTTTCTTT	CASSRARTEAFF
.	TRBJ2-5	.	TRBV30	14	TGTGCCTGGAGGGGACGCGCGGAGGGAGGGACCCAGTACTTC	CAWRGRAEGGTQYF
many	TRBJ2-3	.	TRBV7-3	15	TGTGCCAGCAGCTTATCCGGGTCCCGGGGGGATACGCAGTATTTT	CASSLSGSRGDTQYF
once	TRBJ2-6	.	TRBV2	16	TGTGCCAGCAGGACAGTGGCTTCATCTGGGGCCAACGTCCTGACTTTC	CASRTVASSGANVLTF
many	TRBJ1-2	.	TRBV20-1	13	TGCAGTGCTAGAGGCGACGGGTCCTATGGCTACACCTTC	CSARGDGSYGYTF
.	TRBJ1-5	.	TRBV27	15	TGTGCCAGCAGTTTAGCGGGGGCGCTTGGTCAGCCCCAGCATTTT	CASSLAGALGQPQHF
few	TRBJ1-4	.	TRBV4-1	13	TGCGCCAGCAGCCAAGTGCCAGGAGGAAAACTGTTTTTT	CASSQVPGGKLFF
few	TRBJ2-6	.	TRBV7-8	16	TGTGCCAGCAGTCCGGAGGGGGCGAGTGGGGCCAACGTCCTGACTTTC	CASSPEGASGANVLTF